The source of this T cell receptor beta chain is a study of regulatory T cells in long-lasting Graves disease. Broader study findings: There were preferences for TRBV28, TRBJ1-2 and TRBJ2-5 in persistent disease. Persistent patients shared more public clonotypes (approximately 2,700) than newly diagnosed patients (about 940). Patients whose Graves' disease persisted exhibited lower TCR diversity than those newly diagnosed.

Noted time point: persistent/refractory GD, antithyroid drugs over 5 years with positive TRAb. RNA isolated from PBMCs was used to make the TCR library. This clonotype was found a few times. The target antigen is unknown. The CDR3 loop spans 12 amino acids. Germline assignment: CDR1 SGHRS and CDR2 YFSETQ. Between the trimmed V and J ends, which lost 6 bases and 9 bases, there was a span of 15 bases. Libraries of TCR beta came from iRepertoire HTBI primers plus Arm-PCR of CDR3 regions. One entry per CDR3 protein, called by TCRdb with MiXCR from the multiplex PCR reads. The sample holds over 350,000 distinct CDR3 sequences, around 20% seen once.

This rearrangement joins TRBV5-1 to TRBJ2-5; D is unresolved. Sequencing was performed on peripheral blood mononuclear cells (PBMCs), taken when the disease was refractory, from a patient treated with antithyroid drugs. This clonotype was obtained from a female donor with Graves disease. The CDR3, as DNA: TGCGCCAGCAATTCGGACCTTGGGGCCCAGTACTTC. It translates to CASNSDLGAQYF. The whole variable domain, remainder taken from reference TRBV5-1 and TRBJ2-5, is KAGVTQTPRYLIKTRGQQVTLSCSPISGHRSVSWYQQTPGQGLQFLFEYFSETQRNKGNFPGRFSGRQFSNSRSEMNVSTLELGDSALYLCASNSDLGAQYFGPGTRLLVL.